The entry below describes one T cell receptor beta chain. This specimen comes from a study of blood T cell repertoires in COVID-19. As for the study in general: PBMCs, B-cell-depleted T cells, or T cells provided the cDNA or gDNA that made up the material.

Under the authors' procedure: Nucleated cell counts were estimated from reference gene primer amplification. The protocol was immunoSEQ multiplex PCR, while the TCRdb copy is restricted to in-frame clones and leaves out a portion. The D gene and trimming were derived from the DNA, and the V and J assignments and clone size from that table. The sample holds around 100,000 clones, 70% to 90% seen once. CDR1 is SGHRS, CDR2 YFSETQ, per germline. The length of the CDR3 is 15 residues. The V gene lost 0 bases and the J gene lost 1 base, with 9 bases spanning the gap. This TCR was recovered from a man in his forties or fifties with acute or convalescent COVID-19. The sample taken for sequencing was peripheral blood. V usage is TRBV5-1 and J usage is TRBJ2-3; D not resolved. The CDR3 is CASSLGLVGTDTQYF. The CDR3 DNA is TGCGCCAGCAGCTTGGGGCTAGTGGGCACAGATACGCAGTATTTT.